This T cell receptor (beta chain) was sequenced in a study of T cells in Graves' hyperthyroidism and ophthalmopathy. RNA transcripts were the template for amplifying TCR beta CDR3 regions. The TCR CDR3 was amplified in a first-round RT-PCR using the HTBI primer set. Using its own MiXCR run on the multiplex PCR reads, TCRdb lists one record per CDR3 protein. The data contain 660,000 or so distinct CDR3 sequences, less than 25% of them singletons. The study's findings and limits: Using 13 V-J features, a model discriminated ophthalmopathy from stable hyperthyroidism. Most clonotypes that expanded in the thyroid above 0.001 also showed up in blood.

This clonotype has ten or more counts. The target antigen is unknown. V lost 6 bases to trimming and J lost 4 bases; unmatched junction nucleotides: 6. The CDR3 contains 15 residues. Germline CDR1 reads MDHEN; CDR2 reads SYDVKM. The source material was blood. The TCR was taken from a man in his thirties or forties with Graves' ophthalmopathy. This rearrangement joins TRBV28 to TRBJ1-5; TRBD1 matches 10 bases. The CDR3 DNA reads TGTGCCAGCAGCCGGACAGGGGGGAGTAATCAGCCCCAGCATTTT. Translated, it gives CASSRTGGSNQPQHF.